The clone carrying this T cell receptor beta chain was seen a few times. Its antigen remains unknown. With 60 Vbeta and 13 Jbeta primers, the PCR was carried out. Here immunoSEQ multiplex PCR was the method, and the copy in TCRdb shows in-frame clones only, minus some. The sample shows roughly 140,000 clones, approximately 82% of them seen only once. This sample stems from a study of cytomegalovirus exposure and HLA in healthy donors. Study conclusions and caveats: The study assumed roughly uniform donor sequencing depth for presence/absence analyses. Within a later analysis, the majority of CMV-associated TCR beta chains appeared HLA-restricted. Reported performance of the classifier showed diagnosis of cytomegalovirus status with high specificity and sensitivity. Later analysis placed DRB1 highest and HLA-C lowest in TCR association rates, which differed by HLA locus.

Germline loops: CDR1 SGHDT, CDR2 YYEEEE. V lost 4 bases and J lost 4; bases outside the gene matches: 11. CDR3 length equals 17 residues. The chain carries TRBV5-6 and TRBJ2-2; 9 nucleotides align to TRBD1. The TCR originated in a woman aged 45-65 years in good health and CMV-seropositive. Specimen: PBMCs. CDR3 protein: CASSENGGQGSTGELFF. The CDR3, as DNA: TGTGCCAGCAGCGAGAACGGGGGACAGGGTTCCACCGGGGAGCTGTTTTTT.